This is a list of T cell receptor beta chains from one sample in a study of Tregs in tolerant kidney transplant recipients. Sequencing used immunoSEQ multiplex PCR; TCRdb keeps in-frame clones, though not all of them. This table holds roughly 66,000 clones, just under 95% found once. The source material was CD8+ T cells from blood, sampled before the transplant. The receptor set was obtained from a human donor who received a combined kidney and bone marrow transplant. The CDR3 runs from the conserved cysteine through the conserved F or W. A D gene is named only where the DNA matches it firmly. Only part of the rows carry a size: once, few, many, or a class if the clone is expanded.

d_gene,v_gene,j_gene,abundance,CDR3aa,CDR3nt
-,TRBV19,TRBJ2-1,-,CASSIAASVVNEQFF,TGTGCCAGTAGTATAGCGGCTAGCGTTGTCAATGAGCAGTTCTTC
-,TRBV19,TRBJ1-5,few,CASHHPGQPQHF,TGTGCCAGTCATCACCCAGGTCAGCCCCAGCATTTT
-,TRBV27,TRBJ1-1,-,CASYGSMNTEAFF,TGTGCCAGCTACGGGTCAATGAACACTGAAGCTTTCTTT
-,TRBV30,TRBJ1-1,-,CAWSVAVEAFF,TGTGCCTGGAGTGTAGCGGTTGAAGCTTTCTTT
TRBD2,TRBV27,TRBJ2-7,-,CGLTSGSPPKEQYF,TGTGGCCTGACTAGCGGGAGTCCTCCTAAAGAGCAGTACTTC
-,TRBV19,TRBJ1-1,-,CASTDGWAEAFF,TGTGCCAGTACCGACGGGTGGGCTGAAGCTTTCTTT
-,TRBV11-3,TRBJ1-1,-,CASSIWDSVNTEAFF,TGTGCCAGCAGCATTTGGGACTCAGTGAACACTGAAGCTTTCTTT
TRBD2,TRBV11-2,TRBJ2-1,-,CASSPRASGGSSYNEQFF,TGTGCCAGCAGCCCGAGGGCTAGCGGGGGCTCCTCCTACAATGAGCAGTTCTTC
-,TRBV7-9,TRBJ2-1,once,CASSEGRLGSYNEQFF,TGTGCCAGCAGCGAAGGGAGGTTGGGCTCCTACAATGAGCAGTTCTTC
-,TRBV4-3,TRBJ2-5,-,CASSQKGAGLETQYF,TGCGCCAGCAGCCAAAAGGGGGCGGGGTTAGAGACCCAGTACTTC
TRBD1,TRBV6-5,TRBJ2-3,once,CASTKRTGSTDTQYF,TGTGCCAGCACCAAGCGGACAGGCAGCACAGATACGCAGTATTTT
TRBD1,TRBV7-9,TRBJ1-3,once,CASSLGPGQPSDTIYF,TGTGCCAGCAGCTTAGGTCCGGGACAGCCTTCGGACACCATATATTTT
TRBD1,TRBV7-9,TRBJ2-1,once,CASSSTGLITYNEQFF,TGTGCCAGCAGCTCGACAGGGCTAATAACCTACAATGAGCAGTTCTTC
-,TRBV4-1,TRBJ1-6,-,CASGLYSYNSPLHF,TGCGCCAGCGGCCTATACTCCTATAATTCACCCCTCCACTTT
-,TRBV14,TRBJ1-1,-,CASSQQGRTEAFF,TGTGCCAGCAGCCAACAGGGCCGCACTGAAGCTTTCTTT
TRBD1,TRBV19,TRBJ2-7,once,CASSRTGSSYEQYF,TGTGCCAGTAGCCGGACAGGGAGCTCCTACGAGCAGTACTTC
-,TRBV14,TRBJ1-2,-,CASSLTGSGDYGYTF,TGTGCCAGCAGTTTAACAGGTTCGGGGGACTATGGCTACACCTTC
-,TRBV9,TRBJ2-1,-,CASSVDGIVNEQFF,TGTGCCAGCAGCGTAGACGGGATAGTCAATGAGCAGTTCTTC
TRBD2,TRBV7-3,TRBJ2-1,-,CASSDSGTSVYNEQFF,TGTGCCAGCAGCGATTCCGGGACTAGCGTATACAATGAGCAGTTCTTC
-,TRBV4-1,TRBJ2-3,-,CASSQVRAGPNADTQYF,TGCGCCAGCAGCCAAGTGCGGGCCGGACCGAACGCAGATACGCAGTATTTT
-,TRBV7-2,TRBJ2-7,once,CASSLSYGSYEQYF,TGTGCCAGCAGCTTAAGCTACGGCTCCTACGAGCAGTACTTC
-,TRBV4-3,TRBJ2-7,-,CASSQEPGGVYEQYF,TGCGCCAGCAGCCAAGAACCCGGCGGGGTCTACGAGCAGTACTTC
-,TRBV4-1,TRBJ2-3,-,CASSQVTIGAQYF,TGCGCCAGCAGCCAAGTTACTATAGGCGCGCAGTATTTT
TRBD2,TRBV7-8,TRBJ2-5,-,CASSLSGAGETQYF,TGTGCCAGCAGCCTTAGCGGGGCTGGAGAGACCCAGTACTTC
TRBD1,TRBV9,TRBJ2-2,-,CASSATGLSGELFF,TGTGCCAGCAGCGCGACAGGGTTATCCGGGGAGCTGTTTTTT
TRBD2,TRBV19,TRBJ2-7,-,CASHSGREQYF,TGTGCCAGTCATAGCGGGAGGGAGCAGTACTTC
-,TRBV19,TRBJ2-7,-,CASSIVLGGDYEQYF,TGTGCCAGTAGTATAGTGTTAGGAGGCGACTACGAGCAGTACTTC
TRBD2,TRBV5-5,TRBJ2-2,-,CASSFLSSLAGGTGELFF,TGTGCCAGCAGCTTTTTATCCAGTCTAGCGGGCGGAACCGGGGAGCTGTTTTTT
-,TRBV5-6,TRBJ2-1,-,CASSLSLARNNEQFF,TGTGCCAGCAGCTTGAGCCTAGCGAGGAACAATGAGCAGTTCTTC